The 3 T cell receptor beta chains in this list originate from one sample, sequenced in a study of blood T cell repertoires in COVID-19. Measured with immunoSEQ multiplex PCR; TCRdb has only the in-frame clones, and not every one. The table includes approximately 250,000 clones, 88% detected once. Sequencing was done on a sample of PBMCs or T cells enriched from blood (not recorded which). Every receptor here comes from a woman in her 40s with acute COVID-19.

CDR3 DNA sequence: TGTGCCAGCTCACCACGCAGTTTCTACGAGCAGTACTTC. This codes for CASSPRSFYEQYF. The chain uses TRBV18 and TRBJ2-7; D is ambiguous. V was cut by 1 base and J by 3 bases, with 7 bases left in between. The CDR3 runs to 13 residues. CDR1 is KGHSH, CDR2 LQKENI, per germline.

V gene TRBV7-2 combines with J gene TRBJ1-2, with D perhaps TRBD1 (6 bases). This CDR3 region has 15 residues. In germline, CDR1 is SGHTA, CDR2 FQGNSA. V was trimmed by 5 bases and J by 8 bases, leaving 21 bases between them. Here the CDR3 DNA reads TGTGCCAGCAGCCCTTACAGGGTTGGCGAGATCGGCTACACCTTC. Amino acid sequence: CASSPYRVGEIGYTF.

This clone was picked up one time. The genes are TRBV11-2 and TRBJ2-1; TRBD1 aligns across 9 bases. Unmatched junction bases numbered 15, after V lost 4 bases and J lost 8 bases. This CDR3 has 17 residues. Germline V lookup: CDR1 SGHAT, CDR2 FQNNGV. This CDR3 is CASSSLYGDRAGYEQFF. The CDR3 DNA reads TGTGCCAGCAGCTCGTTATACGGGGACAGGGCGGGTTATGAGCAGTTCTTC.